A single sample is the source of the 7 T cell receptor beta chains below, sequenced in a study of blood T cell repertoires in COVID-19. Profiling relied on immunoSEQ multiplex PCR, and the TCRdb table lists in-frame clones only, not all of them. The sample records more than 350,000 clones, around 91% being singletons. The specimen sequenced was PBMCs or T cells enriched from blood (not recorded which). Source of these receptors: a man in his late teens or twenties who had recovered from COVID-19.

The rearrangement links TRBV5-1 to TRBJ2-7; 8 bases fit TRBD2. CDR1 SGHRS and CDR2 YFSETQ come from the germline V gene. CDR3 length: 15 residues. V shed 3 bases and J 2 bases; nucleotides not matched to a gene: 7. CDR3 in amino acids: CASSYSGTETYEQYF. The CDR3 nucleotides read TGCGCCAGCAGCTATAGCGGGACCGAAACCTACGAGCAGTACTTC.

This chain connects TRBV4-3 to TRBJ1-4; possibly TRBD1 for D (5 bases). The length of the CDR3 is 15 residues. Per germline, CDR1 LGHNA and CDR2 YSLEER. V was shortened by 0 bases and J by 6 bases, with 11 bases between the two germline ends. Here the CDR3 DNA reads TGCGCCAGCAGCCAAGATCTGGCAGGGTATGAAAAACTGTTTTTT. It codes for CASSQDLAGYEKLFF.

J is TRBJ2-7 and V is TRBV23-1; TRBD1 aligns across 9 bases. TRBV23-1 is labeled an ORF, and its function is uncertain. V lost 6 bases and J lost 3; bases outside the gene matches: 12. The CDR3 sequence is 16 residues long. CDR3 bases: TGCGCCAGCAGCTTAATATGGAACAGGGGGCTCTACGAGCAGTACTTC. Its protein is CASSLIWNRGLYEQYF.

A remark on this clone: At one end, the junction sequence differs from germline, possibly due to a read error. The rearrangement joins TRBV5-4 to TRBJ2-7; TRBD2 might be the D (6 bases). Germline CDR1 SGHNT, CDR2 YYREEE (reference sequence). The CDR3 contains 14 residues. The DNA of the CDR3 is TGTGCCAGCAGTTTGGGGGAGGCCCTCTACGAGCAGTACTTC. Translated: CASSLGEALYEQYF.

The CDR3 protein is CASSLDNRAEQFF. DNA of the CDR3: TGTGCCAGCAGCTTAGATAACCGCGCTGAGCAGTTCTTC. This rearrangement joins TRBV7-2 to TRBJ2-1, with no clear D. Trimming stripped 1 base from V and 9 bases from J, with 10 bases between. Germline lookup yields CDR1 SGHTA and CDR2 FQGNSA. CDR3 length: 13 residues.

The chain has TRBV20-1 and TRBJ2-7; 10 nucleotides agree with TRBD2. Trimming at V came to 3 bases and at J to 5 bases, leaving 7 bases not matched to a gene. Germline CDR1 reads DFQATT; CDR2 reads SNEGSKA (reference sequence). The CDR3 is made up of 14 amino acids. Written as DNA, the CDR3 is TGCAGTGCTAGTGGTAGCGGGGGGTTGGACGAGCAGTACTTC. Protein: CSASGSGGLDEQYF.

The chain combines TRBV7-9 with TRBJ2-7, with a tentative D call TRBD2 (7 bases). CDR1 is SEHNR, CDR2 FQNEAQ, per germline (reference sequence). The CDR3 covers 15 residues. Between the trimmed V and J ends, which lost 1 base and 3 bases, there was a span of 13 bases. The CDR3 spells CASSLVEGGFYEQYF. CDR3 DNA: TGTGCCAGCAGCTTAGTCGAGGGGGGGTTCTACGAGCAGTACTTC.